Below are 27 T cell receptor beta chains sequenced from a single sample in a study of cytomegalovirus exposure and HLA in healthy donors. The PCR ran on 60 Vbeta and 13 Jbeta primers. Measured with immunoSEQ multiplex PCR; TCRdb has only the in-frame clones, and not every one. The sample includes 90,000 to 110,000 clones, 76% of them seen just once. Sample: PBMCs. These receptors came from a woman aged 45-65 years in good health and CMV-seropositive.

CDR3 in amino acids: CASSQDRVWRLFF. The CDR3 DNA reads as TGTGCCAGCAGCCAAGACAGGGTGTGGAGACTGTTTTTT. This chain uses TRBV7-2 with TRBJ1-4, with 7 positions matching TRBD1. Unmatched junction bases numbered 10, after V lost 5 bases and J lost 13 bases. The CDR3 covers 13 residues. CDR1 and CDR2 from the germline V gene are SGHTA and FQGNSA.

The chain is built from TRBV7-2 and TRBJ1-1; D remains ambiguous. V gave up 0 bases and J gave up 5 bases, with 7 bases separating them. The CDR3 length is 13 residues. Germline assignment: CDR1 SGHTA and CDR2 FQGNSA. In DNA form, the CDR3 reads TGTGCCAGCAGCTTAGCGGCGGGGACTGAAGCTTTCTTT. Translating gives CASSLAAGTEAFF.

The chain couples TRBV5-6 to TRBJ2-1; 11 bases are a match to TRBD1. CDR3 length: 15 residues. With 2 bases clipped from V and 10 bases from J, the junction kept 8 bases outside the gene matches. The V gene's germline CDR1 is SGHDT and CDR2 YYEEEE. DNA for the CDR3: TGTGCCAGCAGCTTCGGGACAGGGGGAGGAAACGAGCAGTTCTTC. Amino acid sequence: CASSFGTGGGNEQFF.

This clone was seen a handful of times. The gene calls are TRBV7-9 and TRBJ2-7, with 10 bases lining up with TRBD1. Germline CDR1 and CDR2: SEHNR and FQNEAQ (reference sequence). J was trimmed by 4 bases and V by 5 bases; bases with no gene match: 8. This CDR3 has 15 amino acids. In nucleotides, the CDR3 is TGTGCCAGCAGCCGACCCGACAGGGGGCTGTACGAGCAGTACTTC. This encodes CASSRPDRGLYEQYF.

This chain joins TRBV5-4 and TRBJ1-2, with D perhaps TRBD1 (5 bases). Germline V CDR1 and CDR2: SGHNT, YYREEE (reference sequence). The CDR3 length is 13 residues. The V end lost 4 bases, the J end lost 1 base, and 8 bases lay between the germline ends. As DNA, the CDR3 is TGTGCCAGCAGCGGCGGGGGTAACTATGGCTACACCTTC. Amino acid sequence: CASSGGGNYGYTF.

The chain carries TRBV9 and TRBJ2-3; 9 bases are shared with TRBD2. This CDR3 is 16 amino acids long. Trimming at V came to 0 bases and at J to 2 bases, leaving 4 bases not matched to a gene. Germline CDR1 is SGDLS and CDR2 is YYNGEE. The CDR3 region has the DNA TGTGCCAGCAGCGTAGGGCTAGCGGGGCCCACAGATACGCAGTATTTT. The encoded protein is CASSVGLAGPTDTQYF.

The chain links TRBV5-4 to TRBJ2-1; possible D gene TRBD2, 6 bases. V shed 3 bases and J shed 0 bases, with 19 bases lying between them. In germline, CDR1 is SGHNT, CDR2 YYREEE (reference sequence). The CDR3 runs to 18 residues. The CDR3: CASSSTRFSPSSYNEQFF. CDR3 DNA sequence: TGTGCCAGCAGCTCGACTAGGTTTTCCCCGAGCTCCTACAATGAGCAGTTCTTC.

The chain has TRBV11-2 and TRBJ2-1; TRBD2 aligns across 11 bases. Germline V gene data show CDR1 as SGHAT and CDR2 as FQNNGV. The CDR3 consists of 17 residues. V gave up 5 bases and J gave up 6 bases; unmatched junction bases: 12. CDR3 sequence reads: CASSPLGISGGANEQFF. Written as DNA, the CDR3 is TGTGCCAGCAGCCCCCTAGGCATTAGCGGGGGGGCCAATGAGCAGTTCTTC.

The rearrangement joins TRBV5-4 to TRBJ2-7; tentatively, D is TRBD2 (6 bases). The germline V and J ends were trimmed by 4 bases and 4 bases, with 12 bases remaining between them. The CDR3 loop spans 13 amino acids. Germline V lookup: CDR1 SGHNT, CDR2 YYREEE (reference sequence). The CDR3: CASSPGLTYEQYF. The CDR3 DNA is TGTGCCAGCAGCCCCGGACTAACGTACGAGCAGTACTTC.

This clone was found once. This sequence joins TRBV4-3 and TRBJ1-6; perhaps TRBD1 as D (6 bases). Looked up from germline, CDR1 is LGHNA and CDR2 is YSLEER. The CDR3 is 15 amino acids. The germline V and J ends were trimmed by 4 bases and 5 bases, with 12 bases remaining between them. CDR3 protein: CASSREYRDNSPLHF. The CDR3 region has the DNA TGCGCCAGCAGCCGAGAGTACAGGGATAATTCACCCCTCCACTTT.

This rearrangement joins TRBV6-5 to TRBJ2-7; D is unresolved. This CDR3 comprises 14 residues. V shed 0 bases and J shed 3 bases, with 9 bases lying between them. From germline, CDR1 is MNHEY and CDR2 SVGAGI. CDR3 amino acids: CASSYSRAVYEQYF. CDR3 DNA: TGTGCCAGCAGTTACTCGAGAGCCGTCTACGAGCAGTACTTC.

The V call is TRBV9, the J call TRBJ2-1; 13 nucleotides line up with TRBD2. J lost 0 bases, V lost 3 bases, and 6 bases had no gene match. The CDR3 consists of 18 residues. In germline, CDR1 is SGDLS, CDR2 YYNGEE. The CDR3 loop reads CASSGPTSGGSSYNEQFF. CDR3 DNA sequence: TGTGCCAGCAGCGGTCCGACTAGCGGGGGGAGCTCCTACAATGAGCAGTTCTTC. Full variable domain (missing parts from reference TRBV9 and TRBJ2-1): DSGVTQTPKHLITATGQRVTLRCSPRSGDLSVYWYQQSLDQGLQFLIQYYNGEERAKGNILERFSAQQFPDLHSELNLSSLELGDSALYFCASSGPTSGGSSYNEQFFGPGTRLTVL.

The V gene is TRBV4-1, the J gene TRBJ2-2; TRBD1 is a possible D gene (6 bases). The CDR3 sequence is 16 residues long. V dropped 3 bases and J dropped 1 base, with 12 bases sitting between them. Germline loops: CDR1 MGHRA, CDR2 YSYEKL. The DNA of the CDR3 is TGCGCCAGCAGCCACCCACGGGGACAGAACACCGGGGAGCTGTTTTTT. The encoded protein is CASSHPRGQNTGELFF.

This clone appeared a few times. The chain combines TRBV11-3 with TRBJ2-1, with a tentative D call TRBD2 (6 bases). The CDR3 has 15 amino acids. Trimming stripped 0 bases from V and 5 bases from J, with 11 bases between. CDR1 is SGHNT, CDR2 YENEEA, per germline. This CDR3 is CASSLDGGVDNEQFF. The DNA for the CDR3 is TGTGCCAGCAGCTTAGATGGCGGGGTAGACAATGAGCAGTTCTTC.

The genes are TRBV18 and TRBJ2-7; 8 bases match TRBD1. The V segment lost 3 bases and the J segment 3 bases; nucleotides outside the gene matches: 4. Looked up from germline, CDR1 is KGHSH and CDR2 is LQKENI. This CDR3 spans 14 amino acids. The CDR3 region is CASSPGTGNYEQYF. CDR3 nucleotides: TGTGCCAGCTCACCCGGGACAGGAAACTACGAGCAGTACTTC.

This chain links TRBV4-3 with TRBJ2-3; 9 bases fit TRBD2. V lost 0 bases and J lost 2; bases outside the gene matches: 6. CDR3 length equals 17 residues. Germline CDR1 and CDR2: LGHNA and YSLEER. The CDR3 DNA is TGCGCCAGCAGCCAAGACGGAAGCGGGGGGTTCACAGATACGCAGTATTTT. This translates into CASSQDGSGGFTDTQYF.

V usage is TRBV19 and J usage is TRBJ2-3; D unresolved. V lost 5 bases and J 6 bases, leaving 9 bases between the germline ends. This CDR3 has 12 residues. Germline V gene data show CDR1 as LNHDA and CDR2 as SQIVND (reference sequence). CDR3 protein: CASSAHQDTQYF. DNA for the CDR3: TGTGCCAGTAGTGCACACCAGGATACGCAGTATTTT.

The J gene is TRBJ2-3, the V gene TRBV10-3; TRBD2 matches 11 bases. Germline trimming cut 6 bases from V and 1 base from J; bases unmatched to any gene: 3. CDR3 length equals 15 residues. The germline V gene encodes CDR1 ENHRY and CDR2 SYGVKD. CDR3 sequence (DNA): TGTGCCATCAGCGGGACTAGCGGTGGCACAGATACGCAGTATTTT. Translation gives CAISGTSGGTDTQYF.

The chain recombines TRBV5-6 with TRBJ2-5; the match to TRBD2 covers 13 bases. The CDR3 sequence is 15 residues long. The trim removed 3 bases at V and 5 bases at J, leaving 4 bases unmatched. Germline assignment: CDR1 SGHDT and CDR2 YYEEEE. CDR3 bases: TGTGCCAGCAGCTCTCGGACTAGCGGGGGTGAGACCCAGTACTTC. Translation gives CASSSRTSGGETQYF.

This clone was observed a few times. The chain employs TRBV6-1 and TRBJ2-5; TRBD2 might be the D (5 bases). CDR1 MNHNS and CDR2 SASEGT come from the germline V gene. The V gene lost 4 bases and the J gene lost 3 bases, with 9 bases spanning the gap. The CDR3 extends over 13 amino acids. The CDR3 reads CASSGLREETQYF. The DNA for the CDR3 is TGTGCCAGCAGTGGACTGCGGGAAGAGACCCAGTACTTC.

The chain combines TRBV7-9 with TRBJ1-3; D might be TRBD1 (6 bases). This CDR3 region has 18 residues. V lost 5 bases, J lost 0 bases, and 20 bases lay in between. Germline CDR1 and CDR2: SEHNR and FQNEAQ (reference sequence). The CDR3 DNA sequence: TGTGCCAGCAGCGGAGACAGGATCCGGGCTGGCTCTGGAAACACCATATATTTT. Its protein is CASSGDRIRAGSGNTIYF.

The chain joins TRBV29-1 to TRBJ2-7, with D perhaps matching TRBD2 (5 bases). CDR1 is SQVTM and CDR2 is ANQGSEA in the germline V gene. V lost 4 bases to trimming and J lost 3 bases, with 13 bases between them. This CDR3 has 13 amino acids. Written as DNA, the CDR3 is TGCAGCGTTGGGGAGTTCAGCGTCTACGAGCAGTACTTC. Residues: CSVGEFSVYEQYF.

As for this clone: At one boundary the junction diverges from the germline segment, which might be a read error. This chain links TRBV7-9 with TRBJ2-5, with a weak D call TRBD2 (6 bases). This CDR3 region has 14 residues. From germline, CDR1 is SEHNR and CDR2 FQNEAQ (reference sequence). CDR3 DNA: TGTTCCAGCAGCCTCATCTGGGGGGAAGAGACCCAGTACTTC. This codes for CSSSLIWGEETQYF.

The rearrangement uses TRBV9 and TRBJ1-2; 11 bases are shared with TRBD1. Per the germline V gene, CDR1 is SGDLS and CDR2 is YYNGEE. The CDR3 extends over 16 amino acids. V was pared by 3 bases and J by 1 base, with 5 bases of the junction left unmatched. Here the CDR3 reads CASSARTGGFNYGYTF. CDR3 DNA sequence: TGTGCCAGCAGCGCTCGGACAGGGGGCTTTAACTATGGCTACACCTTC.

This clone came up once. The germline gene is not matched at one end of the junction; a read error may be the cause. The V gene is TRBV7-9, the J gene TRBJ1-2, with 7 bases identical to TRBD1. CDR1 SEHNR and CDR2 FQNEAQ come from the germline V gene (reference sequence). The CDR3 loop spans 16 amino acids. CDR3 in amino acids: CSSSLVGILDRAGYTF. CDR3 DNA sequence: TGTTCCAGCAGCTTAGTGGGAATTTTAGACAGGGCTGGCTACACCTTC.

This clone has more than one count but fewer than ten. The genes are TRBV6-5 and TRBJ1-3; tentative D call: TRBD1 (5 bases). V dropped 2 bases and J dropped 3 bases, with 8 bases sitting between them. The germline gives CDR1 MNHEY, CDR2 SVGAGI. The CDR3 length is 14 residues. The chain's CDR3 is CASSYDTGGNTIYF. In DNA form, the CDR3 reads TGTGCCAGCAGTTACGACACAGGTGGAAACACCATATATTTT.

The chain uses TRBV6-1 and TRBJ1-4; TRBD1 aligns across 12 bases. Per germline, CDR1 MNHNS and CDR2 SASEGT. This CDR3 has 15 residues. Trimming cost V 4 bases and J 8 bases; bases outside gene matches: 5. CDR3 protein: CASSGGTGGFEKLFF. The CDR3 DNA sequence: TGTGCCAGCAGTGGGGGGACAGGGGGCTTCGAAAAACTGTTTTTT.